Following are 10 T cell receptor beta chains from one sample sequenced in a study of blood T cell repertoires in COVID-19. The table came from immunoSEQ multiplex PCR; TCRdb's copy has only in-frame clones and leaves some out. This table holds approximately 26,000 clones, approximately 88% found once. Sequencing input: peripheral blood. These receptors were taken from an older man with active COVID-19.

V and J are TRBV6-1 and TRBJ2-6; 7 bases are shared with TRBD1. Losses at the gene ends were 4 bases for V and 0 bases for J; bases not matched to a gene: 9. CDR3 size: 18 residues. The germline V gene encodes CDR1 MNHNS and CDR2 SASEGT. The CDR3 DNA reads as TGTGCCAGCAGTGCTTACGGACAGGCTAGCTCTGGGGCCAACGTCCTGACTTTC. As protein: CASSAYGQASSGANVLTF.

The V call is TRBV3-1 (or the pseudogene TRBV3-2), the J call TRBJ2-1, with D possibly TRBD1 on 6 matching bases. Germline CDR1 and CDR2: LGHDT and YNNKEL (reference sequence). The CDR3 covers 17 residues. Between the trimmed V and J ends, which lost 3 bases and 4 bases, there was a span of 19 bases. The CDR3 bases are TGTGCCAGCAGCCACCGCCCCAGGGGTGGATTTTACAATGAGCAGTTCTTC. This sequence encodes CASSHRPRGGFYNEQFF.

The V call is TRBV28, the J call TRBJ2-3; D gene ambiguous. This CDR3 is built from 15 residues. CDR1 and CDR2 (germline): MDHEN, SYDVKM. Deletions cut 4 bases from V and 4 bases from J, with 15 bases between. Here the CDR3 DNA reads TGTGCCAGCAGTTCCCCTCCGAGCCTAGCAGATACGCAGTATTTT. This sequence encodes CASSSPPSLADTQYF.

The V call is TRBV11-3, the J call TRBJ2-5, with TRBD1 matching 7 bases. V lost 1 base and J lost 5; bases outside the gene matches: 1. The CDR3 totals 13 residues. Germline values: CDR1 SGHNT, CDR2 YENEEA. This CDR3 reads CASSLAGGETQYF. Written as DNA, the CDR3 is TGTGCCAGCAGCTTAGCAGGGGGTGAGACCCAGTACTTC.

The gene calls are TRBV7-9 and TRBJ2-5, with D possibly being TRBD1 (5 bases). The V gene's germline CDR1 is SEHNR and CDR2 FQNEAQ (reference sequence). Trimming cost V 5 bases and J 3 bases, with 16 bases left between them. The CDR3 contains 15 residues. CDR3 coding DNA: TGTGCCAGCAGCCCCATCAGCAGGGTGGAAGAGACCCAGTACTTC. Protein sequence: CASSPISRVEETQYF.

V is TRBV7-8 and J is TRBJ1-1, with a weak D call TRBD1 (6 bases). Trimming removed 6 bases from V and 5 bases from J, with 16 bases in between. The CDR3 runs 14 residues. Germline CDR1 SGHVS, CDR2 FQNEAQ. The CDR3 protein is CASRRQGGGTEAFF. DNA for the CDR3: TGTGCCAGCAGGAGACAAGGGGGTGGAACTGAAGCTTTCTTT.

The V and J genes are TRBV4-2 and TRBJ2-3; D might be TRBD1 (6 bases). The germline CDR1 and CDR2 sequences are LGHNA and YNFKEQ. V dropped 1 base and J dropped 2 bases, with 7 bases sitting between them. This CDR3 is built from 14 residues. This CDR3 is CASSQGDNTDTQYF. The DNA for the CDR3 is TGTGCCAGCAGCCAAGGGGACAACACAGATACGCAGTATTTT.

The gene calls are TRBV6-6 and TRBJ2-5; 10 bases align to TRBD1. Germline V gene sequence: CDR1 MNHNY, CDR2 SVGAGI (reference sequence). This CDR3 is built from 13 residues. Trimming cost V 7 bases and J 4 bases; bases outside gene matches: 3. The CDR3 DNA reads TGTGCCAGCAACCGGGACAGGGGAGAGACCCAGTACTTC. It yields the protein CASNRDRGETQYF.

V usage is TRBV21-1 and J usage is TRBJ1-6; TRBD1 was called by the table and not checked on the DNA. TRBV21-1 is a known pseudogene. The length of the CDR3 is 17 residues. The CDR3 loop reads CASSKVSQGSYNSPLHF. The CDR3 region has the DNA TGTGCCAGCAGCAAAGTTAGTCAGGGGTCCTATAATTCACCCCTCCACTTT.

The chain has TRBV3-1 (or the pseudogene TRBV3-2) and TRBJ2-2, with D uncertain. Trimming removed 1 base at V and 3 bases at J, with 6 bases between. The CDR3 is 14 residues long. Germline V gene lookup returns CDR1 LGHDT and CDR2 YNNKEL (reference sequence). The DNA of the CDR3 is TGTGCCAGCAGCCAAGCGCCGGACACCGGGGAGCTGTTTTTT. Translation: CASSQAPDTGELFF.